The sequence of this TCR beta chain was determined in a study of response to subunit inactivated influenza vaccine. A few counts support this clonotype. TCRdb re-called the RT-PCR reads through MiXCR, storing one row per CDR3 protein. This table has about 780,000 distinct CDR3 sequences, less than 20% appearing once. The CDR3 loop spans 13 amino acids. Trimming took 8 bases from V and 3 from J, leaving 11 bases between them. Germline loops: CDR1 MDHEN, CDR2 SYDVKM. Sequenced here: PBMCs from blood, sampled 5 days after vaccination. This receptor was obtained from a man aged 45-65 years who received an inactivated influenza vaccine. The chain combines TRBV28 with TRBJ2-1; D gene unclear. The DNA of the CDR3 is TGTGCCAGCGGTGGCCTCTACTACAATGAGCAGTTCTTC. This sequence encodes CASGGLYYNEQFF.